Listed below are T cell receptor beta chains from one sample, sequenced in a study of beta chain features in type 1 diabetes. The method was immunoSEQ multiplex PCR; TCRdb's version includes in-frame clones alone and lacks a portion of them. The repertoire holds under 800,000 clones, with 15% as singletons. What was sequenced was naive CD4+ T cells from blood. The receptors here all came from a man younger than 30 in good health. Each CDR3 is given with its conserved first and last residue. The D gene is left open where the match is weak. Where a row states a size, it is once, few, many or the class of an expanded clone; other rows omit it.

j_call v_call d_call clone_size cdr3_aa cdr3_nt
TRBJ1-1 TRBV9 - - CASSVDAGLDTEAFF TGTGCCAGCAGCGTAGACGCAGGGTTGGACACTGAAGCTTTCTTT
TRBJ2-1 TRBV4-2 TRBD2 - CASSQGLAGVGHEQFF TGTGCCAGCAGCCAAGGACTAGCGGGAGTGGGGCATGAGCAGTTCTTC
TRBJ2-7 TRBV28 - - CASSLLITSRYEQYF TGTGCCAGCAGTTTGCTCATTACTTCGCGCTACGAGCAGTACTTC
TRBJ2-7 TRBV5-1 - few CASSSGTGVYEQYF TGCGCCAGCAGCTCGGGGACCGGAGTCTACGAGCAGTACTTC
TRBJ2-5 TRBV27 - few CASNPTGIRETQYF TGTGCCAGCAACCCGACGGGGATAAGGGAGACCCAGTACTTC
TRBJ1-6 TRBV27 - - CASSLLQGIYNSPLHF TGTGCCAGCAGTTTGTTACAGGGCATCTATAATTCACCCCTCCACTTT
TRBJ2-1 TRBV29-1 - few CSANPDSYNEQFF TGCAGCGCCAACCCGGACAGCTACAATGAGCAGTTCTTC
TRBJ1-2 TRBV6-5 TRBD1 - CASSLTKTGAHGYTF TGTGCCAGCAGTCTGACGAAGACAGGGGCGCATGGCTACACCTTC
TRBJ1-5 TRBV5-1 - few CASSLQSGGQPQHF TGCGCCAGCAGCCTACAATCGGGTGGTCAGCCCCAGCATTTT
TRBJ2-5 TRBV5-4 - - CASSSGQLSGQETQYF TGTGCCAGCAGCTCAGGACAGCTGTCAGGGCAAGAGACCCAGTACTTC
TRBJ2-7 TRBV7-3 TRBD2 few CASSLSGGPYEQYF TGTGCCAGCAGCTTATCGGGGGGTCCCTACGAGCAGTACTTC
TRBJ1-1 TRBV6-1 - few CASNGFMNTEAFF TGTGCCAGCAACGGCTTTATGAACACTGAAGCTTTCTTT
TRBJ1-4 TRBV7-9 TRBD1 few CASTQGGSLNEKLFF TGTGCCAGCACCCAAGGGGGCAGTCTTAATGAAAAACTGTTTTTT
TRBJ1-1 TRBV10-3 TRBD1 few CAIRDRQAFTEAFF TGTGCCATCAGGGACAGGCAAGCGTTCACTGAAGCTTTCTTT
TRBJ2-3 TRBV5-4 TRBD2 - CASSLGLAGADTQYF TGTGCCAGCAGCTTGGGACTAGCGGGAGCAGATACGCAGTATTTT
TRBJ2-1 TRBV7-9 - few CASSSVRGSFENEQFF TGTGCCAGCAGCTCAGTACGGGGGTCATTTGAGAATGAGCAGTTCTTC
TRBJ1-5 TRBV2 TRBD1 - CASRSGTVNQPQHF TGTGCCAGCAGGTCCGGGACAGTTAATCAGCCCCAGCATTTT
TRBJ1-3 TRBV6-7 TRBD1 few CASSFGQASGNTIYF TGTGCCAGCAGTTTCGGACAGGCCTCTGGAAACACCATATATTTT
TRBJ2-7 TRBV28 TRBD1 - CASSLGPRDRGLYEQYF TGTGCCAGCAGTTTGGGACCTCGGGACAGGGGACTTTACGAGCAGTACTTC
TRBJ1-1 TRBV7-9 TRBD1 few CASSLEGQINTEAFF TGTGCCAGCAGCTTAGAGGGACAGATTAACACTGAAGCTTTCTTT
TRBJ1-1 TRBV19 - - CASNRGSMNTEAFF TGTGCCAGTAATCGGGGCAGCATGAACACTGAAGCTTTCTTT
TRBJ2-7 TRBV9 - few CASSDGGYEQYF TGTGCCAGCAGCGATGGGGGCTACGAGCAGTACTTC
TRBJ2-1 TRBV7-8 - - CASLLGFGDEQFF TGTGCCAGCCTACTAGGGTTTGGAGATGAGCAGTTCTTC
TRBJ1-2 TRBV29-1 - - CSVDNGYTF TGCAGCGTTGATAACGGCTACACCTTC
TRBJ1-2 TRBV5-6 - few CASSPRQLSYGYTF TGTGCCAGCAGTCCTAGACAGTTGAGCTATGGCTACACCTTC
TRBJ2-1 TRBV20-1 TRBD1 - CSAGTGWGQFF TGCAGTGCAGGGACAGGGTGGGGGCAGTTCTTC
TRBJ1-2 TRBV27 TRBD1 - CASSARTGVSGYTF TGTGCCAGCAGTGCGCGGACAGGGGTTAGTGGCTACACCTTC
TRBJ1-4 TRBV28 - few CASSSLNEKLFF TGTGCCAGCAGTTCCCTTAATGAAAAACTGTTTTTT
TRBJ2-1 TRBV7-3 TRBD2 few CASSLAGTRSYNEQFF TGTGCCAGCAGCTTAGCCGGGACTAGGTCCTACAATGAGCAGTTCTTC
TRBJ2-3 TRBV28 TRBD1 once CASGTGARIDTQYF TGTGCCAGCGGGACAGGGGCGAGGATAGATACGCAGTATTTT
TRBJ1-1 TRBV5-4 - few CASSPGRSNTEAFF TGTGCCAGCAGCCCGGGACGGTCGAACACTGAAGCTTTCTTT
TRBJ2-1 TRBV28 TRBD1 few CASSSSYRGEYNEQFF TGTGCCAGCAGTTCCTCATACAGGGGGGAGTACAATGAGCAGTTCTTC
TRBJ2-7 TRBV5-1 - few CASSLGYFSEGEQYF TGCGCCAGCAGCTTAGGTTACTTTTCCGAGGGCGAGCAGTACTTC
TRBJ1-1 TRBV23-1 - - CASSHSSFRLTEAFF TGCGCCAGCAGTCACTCGTCGTTTAGGTTAACTGAAGCTTTCTTT
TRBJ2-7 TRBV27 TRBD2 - CASSLSAGGPYEQYF TGTGCCAGCAGTTTATCGGCGGGAGGGCCCTACGAGCAGTACTTC
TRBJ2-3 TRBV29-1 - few CSVLPGLHADTQYF TGCAGCGTCCTTCCGGGGTTACACGCAGATACGCAGTATTTT
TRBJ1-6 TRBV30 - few CAWSPAYSSYNSPLHF TGTGCCTGGAGCCCAGCCTACAGCTCCTATAATTCACCCCTCCACTTT
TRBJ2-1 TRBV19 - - CASSTRDTQFF TGTGCCAGTAGTACCCGGGACACTCAGTTCTTC
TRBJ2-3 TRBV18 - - CASSPLAADTQYF TGTGCCAGCTCACCACTAGCTGCAGATACGCAGTATTTT
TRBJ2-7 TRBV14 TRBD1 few CASSLTGVYREQYF TGTGCCAGCAGCCTAACAGGGGTGTATCGCGAGCAGTACTTC
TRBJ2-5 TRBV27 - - CASSGGRETQYF TGTGCCAGCAGTGGGGGTAGGGAGACCCAGTACTTC
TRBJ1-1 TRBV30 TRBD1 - CALYRGRFTEAFF TGTGCCTTATACAGGGGAAGATTCACTGAAGCTTTCTTT